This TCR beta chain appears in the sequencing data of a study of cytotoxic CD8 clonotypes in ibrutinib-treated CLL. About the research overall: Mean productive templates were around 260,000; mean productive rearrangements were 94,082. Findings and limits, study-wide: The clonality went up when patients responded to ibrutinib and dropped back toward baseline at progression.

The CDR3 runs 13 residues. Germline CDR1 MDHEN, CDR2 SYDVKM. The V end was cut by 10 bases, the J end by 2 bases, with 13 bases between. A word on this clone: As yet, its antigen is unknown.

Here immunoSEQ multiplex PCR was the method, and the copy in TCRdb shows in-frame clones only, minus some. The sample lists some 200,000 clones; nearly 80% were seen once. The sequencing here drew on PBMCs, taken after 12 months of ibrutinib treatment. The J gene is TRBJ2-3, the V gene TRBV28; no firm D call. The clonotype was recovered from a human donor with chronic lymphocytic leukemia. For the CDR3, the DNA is TGTGCCACCCCGACCCACTACACAGATACGCAGTATTTT. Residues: CATPTHYTDTQYF.